This T cell receptor beta chain was identified during a study of Ad26.COV2.S vaccination and SARS-CoV-2 variants. Only in-frame clones appear in the TCRdb table, and some are missing; sequencing was by immunoSEQ multiplex PCR. The sample holds around 400,000 clones, around 91% seen once. Treatment meaning: 15 to 20 received Ad26.COV2.S at low or high dose, single or two shots; five or six received placebo; per-sample allocation not given. On day 63 after the first injection, vaccine and placebo recipients gave samples. This clone appeared a single time. Looked up from germline, CDR1 is ENHRY and CDR2 is SYGVKD. With V trimmed by 0 bases and J by 5 bases, 13 bases remained unmatched. The CDR3 is made up of 18 amino acids.

The TCR was taken from a person aged 18 to 65 who received the Ad26.COV2.S COVID-19 vaccine or a placebo. The sample consisted of peripheral blood, taken in a trial of Ad26.COV2.S vaccine versus placebo. J is TRBJ2-1 and V is TRBV10-3, with TRBD2 matching 7 bases. The CDR3 DNA follows: TGTGCCATCAGTGAGTCGATTCTAGCGGCAAAGTTGGACAATGAGCAGTTCTTC. It specifies CAISESILAAKLDNEQFF.